The T cell receptor beta chain under discussion was sequenced for a study of OX40 agonist ivuxolimab in advanced cancers. The method was immunoSEQ multiplex PCR; TCRdb's version includes in-frame clones alone and lacks a portion of them. The data contain over 80,000 clones, roughly 80% of them singletons. CDR1 and CDR2 (germline): SGDLS, YYNGEE. This CDR3 is built from 14 residues. Trimming stripped 3 bases from V and 0 bases from J, with 6 bases between. This receptor was taken from an adult with an advanced solid tumor such as melanoma, head and neck, liver or kidney cancer. The V and J genes are TRBV9 and TRBJ2-2; D gene ambiguous. The sequencing here drew on CD4+ or CD8+ T cells sorted from blood, taken in a trial of the OX40 agonist ivuxolimab. The CDR3 sequence: CASSDQANTGELFF. The CDR3 DNA sequence: TGTGCCAGCAGCGATCAGGCGAACACCGGGGAGCTGTTTTTT. Full variable domain (rest looked up from reference TRBV9 and TRBJ2-2): DSGVTQTPKHLITATGQRVTLRCSPRSGDLSVYWYQQSLDQGLQFLIQYYNGEERAKGNILERFSAQQFPDLHSELNLSSLELGDSALYFCASSDQANTGELFFGEGSRLTVL.